A single T cell receptor beta chain is shown here with its context. Sequencing was performed with immunoSEQ multiplex PCR; in TCRdb, only in-frame clones are kept and a portion is missing. The table has approximately 140,000 clones, nearly 90% seen once; the top ten hold under 9%. The data were obtained in a study of control samples from healthy donors and cancer patients. Germline assignment: CDR1 SGHVS and CDR2 FQNEAQ. There are 17 residues in the CDR3. Between the trimmed V and J ends, which lost 1 base and 8 bases, there was a span of 22 bases. The sequence was obtained from a man aged 50 or older with head and neck cancer. Sequences were obtained from PBMCs. V usage is TRBV7-8 and J usage is TRBJ2-3; TRBD2 is a possible D gene (6 bases). CDR3 amino acids: CASSLGAGTLSYSTQYF. As DNA, the CDR3 is TGTGCCAGCAGCTTAGGGGCGGGGACCCTCTCCTACTCTACGCAGTATTTT.